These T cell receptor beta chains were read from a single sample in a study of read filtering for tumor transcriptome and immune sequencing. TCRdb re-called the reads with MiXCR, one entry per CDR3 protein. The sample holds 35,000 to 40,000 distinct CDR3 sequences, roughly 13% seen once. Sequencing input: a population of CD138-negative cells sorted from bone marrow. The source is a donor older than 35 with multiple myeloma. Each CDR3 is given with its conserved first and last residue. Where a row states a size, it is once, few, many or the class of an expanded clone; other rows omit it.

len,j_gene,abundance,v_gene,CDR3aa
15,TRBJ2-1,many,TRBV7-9,CASSPKSGSFNEQFF
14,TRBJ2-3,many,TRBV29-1,CSVKLAGVTDTQYF
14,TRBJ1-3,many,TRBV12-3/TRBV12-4,CASSFSLQGNTIYF
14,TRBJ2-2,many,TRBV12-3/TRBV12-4,CASTTAGGTGELFF
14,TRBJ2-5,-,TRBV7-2,CASSLVQGRETQYF
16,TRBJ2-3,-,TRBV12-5,CASGLVVGATGDTQYF
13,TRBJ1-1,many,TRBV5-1,CASSPESFTEAFF
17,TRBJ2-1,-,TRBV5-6,CASRDGGGPASYNEQFF
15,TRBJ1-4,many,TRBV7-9,CASSLGAGEGEKLFF
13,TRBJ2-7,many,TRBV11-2,CASSLVLLDEQYF
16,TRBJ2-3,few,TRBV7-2,CASSLAGALSTDTQYF
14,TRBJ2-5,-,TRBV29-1,CSARPGHNQETQYF
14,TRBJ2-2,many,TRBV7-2,CASSLIGGTGELFF
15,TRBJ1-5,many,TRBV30,CAWSVPGSSNQPQHF
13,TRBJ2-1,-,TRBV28,CASTVGGAYEQFF
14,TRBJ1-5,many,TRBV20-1,CSARVEGASQPQHF
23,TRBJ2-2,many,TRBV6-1,CAAESDERLSRSEPHPCTGELFF
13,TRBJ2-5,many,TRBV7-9,CASSVRQGETQYF
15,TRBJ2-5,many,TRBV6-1,CASSALDRDQETQYF
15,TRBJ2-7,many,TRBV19,CASSIDPGPSYEQYF
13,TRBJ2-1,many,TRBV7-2,CASSFRGYNEQFF
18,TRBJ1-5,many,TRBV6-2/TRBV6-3,CASSKGQTQRSRNQPQHF